This TCR beta chain was obtained from a study of CD8 T cells in Susac syndrome. RNA totalling about 0.5 to 1 ug underwent reverse transcription with random hexamers. In TCRdb, the immunoSEQ multiplex PCR reads were re-called with MiXCR into one record per CDR3 protein. The table lists some 120,000 distinct CDR3 sequences, 90% to 95% of them singletons, with around 0.12% in the top ten. The CDR3 runs to 16 residues. Germline assignment: CDR1 SEHNR and CDR2 FQNEAQ (reference sequence). V was clipped by 2 bases and J by 2 bases, with 15 bases between them. The rearrangement links TRBV7-9 to TRBJ2-5; D could derive from TRBD1 or TRBD2 (5 bases each). This sequence was found in a human donor in good health. Sequencing was done on a sample of CD4+ T cells from PBMCs. This CDR3 reads CASSLHPTWGQETQYF. CDR3 bases: TGTGCCAGCAGCTTACACCCAACTTGGGGGCAAGAGACCCAGTACTTC.